The clone carrying this T cell receptor (beta chain) was observed at least ten times. The antigen is unknown. TCR alpha and beta CDR3 regions were amplified from RNA using iRepertoire nested multiplex PCR. For one-step reverse transcription and amplification, 100-400 ng of tissue mRNA or PBMC total RNA was used. TCRdb independently ran MiXCR on the multiplex PCR reads; one entry per CDR3 protein. This table has about 380,000 distinct CDR3 sequences, 41% appearing once. The data belong to a study of glioma-infiltrating T cells. At the level of the study: Before surgery, glioma patients received dexamethasone for at most six days. Study results and limitations: Signature shared blood CDR3 motifs were enriched in low-divergence and depleted in high-divergence patients.

CDR1 MNHNS and CDR2 SASEGT come from the germline V gene. The V gene lost 7 bases and the J gene lost 6 bases, with 12 bases spanning the gap. This CDR3 has 12 amino acids. The specimen sequenced was glioma tissue, nonneoplastic brain tissue, or PBMCs (not recorded which). The chain joins TRBV6-1 to TRBJ1-1; D may be TRBD1 (5 bases). This TCR derives from a human donor with low-grade glioma or glioblastoma, undergoing nonglioma brain surgery, or in good health (not recorded which). The CDR3: CASTLPGPEAFF. The CDR3 DNA is TGTGCCAGCACCTTACCGGGGCCTGAAGCTTTCTTT.